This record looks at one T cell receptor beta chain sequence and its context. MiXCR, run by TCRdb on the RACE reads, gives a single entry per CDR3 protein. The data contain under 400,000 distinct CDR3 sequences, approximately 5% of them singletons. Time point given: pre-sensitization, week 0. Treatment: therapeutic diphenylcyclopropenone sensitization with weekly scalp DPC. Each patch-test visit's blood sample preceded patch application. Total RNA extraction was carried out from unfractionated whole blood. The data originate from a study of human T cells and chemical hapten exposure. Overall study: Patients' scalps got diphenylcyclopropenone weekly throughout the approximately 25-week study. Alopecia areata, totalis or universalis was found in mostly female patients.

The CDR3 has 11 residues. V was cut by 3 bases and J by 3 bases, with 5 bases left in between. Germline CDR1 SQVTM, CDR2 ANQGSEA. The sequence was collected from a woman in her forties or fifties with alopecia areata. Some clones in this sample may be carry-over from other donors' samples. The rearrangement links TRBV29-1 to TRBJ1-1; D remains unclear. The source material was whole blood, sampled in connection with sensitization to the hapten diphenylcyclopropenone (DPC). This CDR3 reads CSVDGYTEAFF. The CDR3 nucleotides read TGCAGCGTTGACGGGTACACTGAAGCTTTCTTT.